These T cell receptor beta chains were read from a single sample in a study of chemoradiotherapy in HPV16-positive cancers. The method was immunoSEQ multiplex PCR; TCRdb's version includes in-frame clones alone and lacks a portion of them. The sample lists approximately 12,000 clones; roughly 84% were seen once. Sequencing used blood, obtained from a patient who underwent chemoradiotherapy. These receptors were obtained from a human donor with HPV-associated anogenital cancer. CDR3s include the opening cysteine and the closing phenylalanine or tryptophan. Fields, in order: clone size, D gene, CDR3 length, J gene, V gene, CDR3 protein, CDR3 DNA. The D gene is left open where the match is weak. Size is omitted from some rows. Given values are once, few, many or a class for expanded clones.

>-|TRBD1|14|TRBJ1-1|TRBV10-3
CAISAGTANTEAFF
TGTGCCATCAGTGCCGGGACAGCGAACACTGAAGCTTTCTTT
>-|-|14|TRBJ1-4|TRBV9
CASSVTATNEKLFF
TGTGCCAGCAGCGTGACAGCAACTAATGAAAAACTGTTTTTT
>-|TRBD2|16|TRBJ2-3|TRBV2
CASSDTAGGSTDTQYF
TGTGCCAGCAGTGATACAGCGGGGGGTAGCACAGATACGCAGTATTTT
>-|-|13|TRBJ2-2|TRBV6-5
CASSREFTGELFF
TGTGCCAGCAGCCGGGAATTCACCGGGGAGCTGTTTTTT
>-|-|13|TRBJ2-7|TRBV7-6
CASSSGLGYEQYF
TGTGCCAGCAGCTCAGGGCTTGGCTACGAGCAGTACTTC
>-|TRBD1|14|TRBJ2-7|TRBV5-1
CASSPGQGYNEQYF
TGCGCCAGCAGCCCGGGACAGGGCTACAACGAGCAGTACTTC
>-|-|17|TRBJ2-2|TRBV19
CASSITRVLMGTGELFF
TGTGCCAGTAGTATCACGCGTGTACTGATGGGTACCGGGGAGCTGTTTTTT
>-|TRBD2|15|TRBJ2-3|TRBV29-1
CSVDVGRGSTDTQYF
TGCAGCGTTGATGTGGGGCGGGGGAGCACAGATACGCAGTATTTT
>-|TRBD2|13|TRBJ2-1|TRBV29-1
CSVTNVRGGQQFF
TGCAGCGTTACTAATGTACGGGGGGGCCAGCAGTTCTTC
>-|TRBD1|15|TRBJ2-1|TRBV18
CASSPRQGSDNEQFF
TGTGCCAGCTCACCACGACAGGGTAGCGACAATGAGCAGTTCTTC
>once|-|13|TRBJ1-1|TRBV7-6
CASSLEQNTEAFF
TGTGCCAGCAGCTTAGAACAGAACACTGAAGCTTTCTTT
>-|-|12|TRBJ2-1|TRBV18
CASSPRDNEQFF
TGTGCCAGCTCACCACGGGACAATGAGCAGTTCTTC
>-|-|16|TRBJ2-7|TRBV5-4
CASSLSGGPSSYEQYF
TGTGCCAGCAGCTTGTCCGGGGGCCCCAGCTCCTACGAGCAGTACTTC
>-|-|12|TRBJ2-5|TRBV18
CASSPSSETQYF
TGTGCCAGCTCGCCTAGTAGTGAGACCCAGTACTTC
>-|TRBD1|14|TRBJ1-2|TRBV9
CASSVGTGHYGYTF
TGTGCCAGCAGCGTAGGGACAGGCCACTATGGCTACACCTTC
>-|-|13|TRBJ1-2|TRBV30
CAWSEGTDYGYTF
TGTGCCTGGAGCGAGGGGACGGACTATGGCTACACCTTC
>-|TRBD2|17|TRBJ2-5|TRBV5-4
CASTQTTSGGKQETQYF
TGTGCCAGCACCCAAACGACTAGCGGGGGGAAACAAGAGACCCAGTACTTC
>-|-|15|TRBJ2-1|TRBV6-5
CASRFAGVTYNEQFF
TGTGCCAGCAGGTTCGCAGGGGTGACCTACAATGAGCAGTTCTTC
>-|TRBD2|15|TRBJ2-1|TRBV30
CAWSPGGSGSNEQFF
TGTGCCTGGAGCCCCGGGGGTAGCGGGAGCAATGAGCAGTTCTTC
>-|TRBD1|19|TRBJ2-3|TRBV7-3
CASSLKGVGTGGSTDTQYF
TGTGCCAGCAGCTTAAAGGGGGTCGGGACAGGGGGCAGCACAGATACGCAGTATTTT
>-|-|10|TRBJ2-7|TRBV29-1
CSAGEDGQYF
TGCAGCGCTGGAGAGGACGGACAGTACTTC
>-|TRBD1|15|TRBJ1-4|TRBV19
CASRPGQGWDEKLFF
TGTGCCAGTAGACCTGGACAGGGCTGGGATGAAAAACTGTTTTTT
>-|-|15|TRBJ2-3|TRBV6-1
CASSEAGRETDTQYF
TGTGCCAGCAGTGAAGCCGGCAGGGAGACAGATACGCAGTATTTT
>once|TRBD1|15|TRBJ1-2|TRBV5-4
CASSLERVTGNGYTF
TGTGCCAGCAGCTTGGAACGTGTGACAGGGAATGGCTACACCTTC
>-|TRBD1|16|TRBJ1-2|TRBV5-4
CASSLDLGQGVGGYTF
TGTGCCAGCAGCTTGGACCTCGGACAGGGGGTAGGAGGCTACACCTTC
>-|-|14|TRBJ2-5|TRBV6-6
CATRMGLSQETQYF
TGTGCCACCAGAATGGGGCTCTCACAAGAGACCCAGTACTTC
>-|-|17|TRBJ2-2|TRBV12-5
CASGFNRGGSRTGELFF
TGTGCTAGTGGTTTCAATAGAGGGGGGAGTCGAACCGGGGAGCTGTTTTTT
>-|-|14|TRBJ2-3|TRBV6-1
CASRPRGITDTQYF
TGTGCCAGCCGCCCGAGGGGGATCACAGATACGCAGTATTTT
>-|-|15|TRBJ1-2|TRBV19
CASSIQAGEGYGYTF
TGTGCCAGTAGTATCCAAGCCGGGGAGGGGTATGGCTACACCTTC
>-|-|14|TRBJ2-1|TRBV7-9
CASSWAGNHNEQFF
TGTGCCAGCAGCTGGGCAGGGAACCACAATGAGCAGTTCTTC
>-|TRBD2|14|TRBJ2-5|TRBV15
CATSARTSAQTQYF
TGTGCCACCAGCGCCCGAACTAGCGCGCAGACCCAGTACTTC
>once|-|14|TRBJ2-2|TRBV9
CASSGGPGAGELFF
TGTGCCAGCAGCGGGGGTCCGGGGGCCGGGGAGCTGTTTTTT
>once|-|15|TRBJ2-7|TRBV23-1
CAIKMGRSSSYEQYF
TGCGCCATCAAAATGGGGAGGTCGAGCTCCTACGAGCAGTACTTC
>once|-|14|TRBJ2-1|TRBV4-1
CASSPTAIYNEQFF
TGCGCCAGCAGCCCGACAGCGATCTACAATGAGCAGTTCTTC
>-|-|14|TRBJ1-3|TRBV9
CASSPEGSGNTIYF
TGTGCCAGCAGCCCGGAGGGGTCGGGAAACACCATATATTTT
>few|-|14|TRBJ2-2|TRBV18
CASSPNSATGELFF
TGTGCCAGCTCACCAAATTCAGCCACCGGGGAGCTGTTTTTT
>-|TRBD1|16|TRBJ2-3|TRBV29-1
CSVEKATGVGTDTQYF
TGCAGCGTTGAAAAGGCAACAGGGGTAGGCACAGATACGCAGTATTTT
>-|-|12|TRBJ2-2|TRBV11-2
CASSLDAGELFF
TGTGCCAGCAGCTTAGACGCCGGGGAGCTGTTTTTT
>-|-|14|TRBJ2-3|TRBV5-1
CASSLDRVEDTQYF
TGCGCCAGCAGCTTGGACAGGGTAGAAGATACGCAGTATTTT
>-|TRBD2|14|TRBJ2-1|TRBV6-1
CASSEARGSNEQFF
TGTGCCAGCAGTGAAGCGCGCGGGAGTAATGAGCAGTTCTTC
>-|TRBD1|15|TRBJ2-1|TRBV5-1
CASSPGQGMINEQFF
TGCGCCAGCAGCCCTGGACAGGGGATGATAAATGAGCAGTTCTTC
>-|-|13|TRBJ2-1|TRBV7-9
CASSLGVLDEQFF
TGTGCCAGCAGCTTAGGGGTCCTTGATGAGCAGTTCTTC
>-|-|14|TRBJ2-5|TRBV5-4
CASGLAGIQETQYF
TGTGCCAGCGGACTGGCGGGGATACAAGAGACCCAGTACTTC